This T cell receptor (beta chain) came from a study of CD8 T cells in ankylosing spondylitis. This clonotype has more than one count but fewer than ten. Its antigen is undetermined. Study-level points and caveats: Several highly homologous variants formed a TCR beta motif that appeared characteristic of ankylosing spondylitis blood. CD8+ cells made up the disease-linked clones, which were relatively rare in peripheral blood.

CDR3 length: 22 amino acids. Germline V lookup: CDR1 LGHNA, CDR2 YNFKEQ. The V segment lost 1 base and the J segment 0 bases; nucleotides outside the gene matches: 18. TCRdb reprocessed the 5' RACE reads with MiXCR, giving one entry per CDR3 protein. The data contain about 840,000 distinct CDR3 sequences, about an eighth of them singletons. The clonotype was recovered from a male donor with ankylosing spondylitis. Sample: blood, either unsorted or a sorted T cell fraction (not recorded which). The J gene is TRBJ2-6, the V gene TRBV4-2, with 7 bases lining up with TRBD1. DNA for the CDR3: TGTGCCAGCAGCCAAGCCCCCATTCCCCCGGGACAGCGACTCTCTGGGGCCAACGTCCTGACTTTC. Translated: CASSQAPIPPGQRLSGANVLTF.